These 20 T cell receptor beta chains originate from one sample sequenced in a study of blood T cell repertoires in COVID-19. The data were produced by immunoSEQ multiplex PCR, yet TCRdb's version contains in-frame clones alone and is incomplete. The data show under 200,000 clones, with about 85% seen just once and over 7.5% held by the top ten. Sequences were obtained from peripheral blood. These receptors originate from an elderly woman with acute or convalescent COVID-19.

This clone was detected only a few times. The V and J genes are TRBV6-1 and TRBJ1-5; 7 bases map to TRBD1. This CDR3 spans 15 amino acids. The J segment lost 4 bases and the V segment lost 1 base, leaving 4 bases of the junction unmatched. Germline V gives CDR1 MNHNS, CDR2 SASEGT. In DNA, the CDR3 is TGTGCCAGCAGTGAAGATGCAGGGGGAAATCAGCCCCAGCATTTT. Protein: CASSEDAGGNQPQHF.

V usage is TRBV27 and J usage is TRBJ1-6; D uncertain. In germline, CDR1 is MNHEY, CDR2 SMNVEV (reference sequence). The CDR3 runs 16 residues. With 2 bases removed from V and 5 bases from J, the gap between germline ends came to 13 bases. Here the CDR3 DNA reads TGTGCCAGCAGTTTAGGGGTTGGAGGGAATAATTCACCCCTCCACTTT. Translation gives CASSLGVGGNNSPLHF.

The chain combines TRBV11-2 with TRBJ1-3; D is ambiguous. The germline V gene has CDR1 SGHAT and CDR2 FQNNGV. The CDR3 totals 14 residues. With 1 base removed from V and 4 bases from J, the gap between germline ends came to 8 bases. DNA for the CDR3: TGTGCCAGCAGCTTAGCGGGAGGAGGAAACACCATATATTTT. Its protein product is CASSLAGGGNTIYF. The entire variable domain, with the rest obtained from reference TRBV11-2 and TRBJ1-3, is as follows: EAGVAQSPRYKIIEKRQSVAFWCNPISGHATLYWYQQILGQGPKLLIQFQNNGVVDDSQLPKDRFSAERLKGVDSTLKIQPAKLEDSAVYLCASSLAGGGNTIYFGEGSWLTVV.

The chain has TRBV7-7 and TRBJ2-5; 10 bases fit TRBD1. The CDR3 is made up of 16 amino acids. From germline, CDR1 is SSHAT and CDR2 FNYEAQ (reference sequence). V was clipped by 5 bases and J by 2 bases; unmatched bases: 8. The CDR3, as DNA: TGTGCCAGCAGCCCCCAGTGGGACAGGGGTCAAGAGACCCAGTACTTC. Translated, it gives CASSPQWDRGQETQYF. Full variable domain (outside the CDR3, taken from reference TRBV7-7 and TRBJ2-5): GAGVSQSPRYKVTKRGQDVTLRCDPISSHATLYWYQQALGQGPEFLTYFNYEAQPDKSGLPSDRFSAERPEGSISTLTIQRTEQRDSAMYRCASSPQWDRGQETQYFGPGTRLLVL.

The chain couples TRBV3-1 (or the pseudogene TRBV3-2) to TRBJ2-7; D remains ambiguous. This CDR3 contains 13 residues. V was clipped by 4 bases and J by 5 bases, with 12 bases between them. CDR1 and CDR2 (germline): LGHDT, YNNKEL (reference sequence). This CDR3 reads CASSPPAENEQYF. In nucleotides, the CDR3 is TGTGCCAGCAGCCCACCGGCGGAGAACGAGCAGTACTTC.

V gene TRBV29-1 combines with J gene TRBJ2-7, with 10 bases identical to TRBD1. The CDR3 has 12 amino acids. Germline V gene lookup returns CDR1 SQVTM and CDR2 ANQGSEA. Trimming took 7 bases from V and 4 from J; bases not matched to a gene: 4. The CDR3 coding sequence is TGCAGCGCAGGACAGGGGGAGTACGAGCAGTACTTC. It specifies CSAGQGEYEQYF.

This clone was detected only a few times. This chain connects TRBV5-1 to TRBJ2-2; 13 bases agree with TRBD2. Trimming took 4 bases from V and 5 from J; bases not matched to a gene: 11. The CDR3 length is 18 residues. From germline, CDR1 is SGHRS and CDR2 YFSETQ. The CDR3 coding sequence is TGCGCCAGCAGCATCGGACTAGCGGGAGTTAAGGAAACCGGGGAGCTGTTTTTT. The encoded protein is CASSIGLAGVKETGELFF.

CDR3 in amino acids: CASSLERVPNTEAFF. CDR3 sequence (DNA): TGCGCCAGCAGCTTGGAGAGAGTTCCGAACACTGAAGCTTTCTTT. V is TRBV5-1 and J is TRBJ1-1; no reliable D call. CDR3 size: 15 residues. The V gene lost 0 bases and the J gene lost 1 base, with 10 bases spanning the gap. Germline values: CDR1 SGHRS, CDR2 YFSETQ.

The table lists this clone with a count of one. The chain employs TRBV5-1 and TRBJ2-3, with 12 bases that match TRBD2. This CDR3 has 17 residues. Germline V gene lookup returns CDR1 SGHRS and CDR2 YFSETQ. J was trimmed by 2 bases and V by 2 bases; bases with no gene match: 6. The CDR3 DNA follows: TGCGCCAGCAGCTTAATGACTAGCGGGGGACCCACAGATACGCAGTATTTT. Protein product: CASSLMTSGGPTDTQYF.

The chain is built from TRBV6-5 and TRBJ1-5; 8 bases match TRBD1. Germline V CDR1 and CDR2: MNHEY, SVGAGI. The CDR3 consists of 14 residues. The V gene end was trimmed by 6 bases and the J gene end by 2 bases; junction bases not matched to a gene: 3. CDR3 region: CASSMTGGNQPQHF. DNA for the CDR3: TGTGCCAGCAGCATGACAGGGGGCAATCAGCCCCAGCATTTT.

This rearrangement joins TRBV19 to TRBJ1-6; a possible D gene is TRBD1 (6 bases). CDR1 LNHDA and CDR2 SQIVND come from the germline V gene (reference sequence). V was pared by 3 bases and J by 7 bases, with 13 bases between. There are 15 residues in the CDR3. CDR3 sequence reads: CASSIGGLRNSPLHF. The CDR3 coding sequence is TGTGCCAGTAGTATTGGGGGCCTTCGGAATTCACCCCTCCACTTT. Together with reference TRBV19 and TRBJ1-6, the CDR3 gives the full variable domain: DGGITQSPKYLFRKEGQNVTLSCEQNLNHDAMYWYRQDPGQGLRLIYYSQIVNDFQKGDIAEGYSVSREKKESFPLTVTSAQKNPTAFYLCASSIGGLRNSPLHFGNGTRLTVT.

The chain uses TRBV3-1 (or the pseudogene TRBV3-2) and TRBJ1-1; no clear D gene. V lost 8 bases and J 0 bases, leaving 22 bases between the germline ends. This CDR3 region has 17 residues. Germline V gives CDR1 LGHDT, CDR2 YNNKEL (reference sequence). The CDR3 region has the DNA TGTGCCAGCCTAACCCCCAGGCCCCATCCCATGAACACTGAAGCTTTCTTT. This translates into CASLTPRPHPMNTEAFF.

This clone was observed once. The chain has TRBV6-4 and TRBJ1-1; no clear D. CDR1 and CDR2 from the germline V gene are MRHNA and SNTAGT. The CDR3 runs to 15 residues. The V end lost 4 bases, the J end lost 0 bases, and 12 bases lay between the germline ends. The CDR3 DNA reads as TGTGCCAGCAGTGCCACATCCCTCATGAACACTGAAGCTTTCTTT. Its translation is CASSATSLMNTEAFF.

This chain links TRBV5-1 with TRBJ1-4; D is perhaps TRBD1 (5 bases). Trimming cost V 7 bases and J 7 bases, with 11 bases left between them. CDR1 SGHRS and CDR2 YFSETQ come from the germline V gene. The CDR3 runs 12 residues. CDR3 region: CASRKGVEKLFF. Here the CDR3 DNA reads TGCGCCAGCCGAAAAGGGGTTGAAAAACTGTTTTTT.

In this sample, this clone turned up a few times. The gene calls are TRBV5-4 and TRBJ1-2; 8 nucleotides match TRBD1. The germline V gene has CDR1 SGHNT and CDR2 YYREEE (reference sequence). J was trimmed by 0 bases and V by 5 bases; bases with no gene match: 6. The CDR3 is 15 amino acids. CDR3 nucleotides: TGTGCCAGCAGGGGACAACAGGGGGCTAACTATGGCTACACCTTC. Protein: CASRGQQGANYGYTF. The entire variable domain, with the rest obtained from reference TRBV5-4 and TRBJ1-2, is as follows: ETGVTQSPTHLIKTRGQQVTLRCSSQSGHNTVSWYQQALGQGPQFIFQYYREEENGRGNFPPRFSGLQFPNYSSELNVNALELDDSALYLCASRGQQGANYGYTFGSGTRLTVV.

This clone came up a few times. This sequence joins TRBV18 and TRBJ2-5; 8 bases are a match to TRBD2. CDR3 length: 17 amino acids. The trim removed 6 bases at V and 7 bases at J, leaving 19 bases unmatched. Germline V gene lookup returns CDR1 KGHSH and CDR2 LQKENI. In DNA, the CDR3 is TGTGCCAGCTCCCTCGAAGTGGCTAGCGGGCACCTGGGGACCCAGTACTTC. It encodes CASSLEVASGHLGTQYF.

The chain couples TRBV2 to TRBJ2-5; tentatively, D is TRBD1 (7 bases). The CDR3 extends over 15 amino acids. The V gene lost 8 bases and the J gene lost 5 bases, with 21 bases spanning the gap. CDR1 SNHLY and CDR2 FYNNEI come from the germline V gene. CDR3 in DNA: TGTGCCAGCGTGGGGGGCAGGGGGGTGTCTGAGACCCAGTACTTC. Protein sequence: CASVGGRGVSETQYF.

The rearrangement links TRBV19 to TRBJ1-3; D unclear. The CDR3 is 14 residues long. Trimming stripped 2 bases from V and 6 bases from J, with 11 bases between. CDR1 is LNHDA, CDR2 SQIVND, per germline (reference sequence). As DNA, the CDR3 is TGTGCCAGTAGTATACGGCAGGATGAAAACACCATATATTTT. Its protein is CASSIRQDENTIYF.

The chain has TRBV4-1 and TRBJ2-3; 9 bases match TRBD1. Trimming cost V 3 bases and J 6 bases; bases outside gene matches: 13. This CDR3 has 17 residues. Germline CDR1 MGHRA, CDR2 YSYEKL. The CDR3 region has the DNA TGCGCCAGCAGCCATCCCCCGGGACAGGGACAGATGGATACGCAGTATTTT. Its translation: CASSHPPGQGQMDTQYF.

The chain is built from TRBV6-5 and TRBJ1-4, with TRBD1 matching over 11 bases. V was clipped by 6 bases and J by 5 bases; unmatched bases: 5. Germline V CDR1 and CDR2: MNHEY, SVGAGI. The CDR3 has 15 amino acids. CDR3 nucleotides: TGTGCCAGCAGCCCCGGGACAGGGGGGAATGAAAAACTGTTTTTT. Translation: CASSPGTGGNEKLFF.